The 10 T cell receptor beta chains reported below all come from one sample, sequenced in a study of tumor-infiltrating lymphocytes in primary liver carcinoma. A constant-region primer served to make TCR beta cDNA from about 490 ng total RNA. Amplification in three nested multiplex PCR rounds with slightly modified ARM-PCR gave rise to TCR beta libraries. The first two PCR rounds used TRBV1-TRBV30 primers with a Cbeta primer, approximately 9 cycles each. MiXCR, run by TCRdb on the multiplex PCR reads, gives a single entry per CDR3 protein. The sample records more than 50,000 distinct CDR3 sequences, 60% to 75% being singletons. From 20-30 mg of unsorted bulk tissue, DNA and RNA were co-extracted together. Material: liver tumor tissue from sampling region 2. Described subset: tumor region T2, inferior pole. These receptors were obtained from a man between 40 and 49 years old with primary liver carcinoma and hepatitis B virus infection.

Worth noting for this clonotype: Since no conserved phenylalanine or tryptophan closes the CDR3, a read error is the likely cause. The V gene is TRBV12-3 or TRBV12-4, the J gene TRBJ2-1, with TRBD2 identical over 14 bases. The CDR3 is 13 amino acids. In DNA, the CDR3 is TGTGCAAGCGGGACTAGCGGGAGAGATGAGCAGTTCTTA. Amino acids: CASGTSGRDEQFL.

Note on this clonotype: Because it lacks the conserved phenylalanine or tryptophan at the end, this CDR3 is likely a read error. The chain couples TRBV12-3 or TRBV12-4 to TRBJ2-2; 7 positions match TRBD2. The trim removed 6 bases at V and 4 bases at J, leaving 11 bases unmatched. CDR3 size: 16 residues. CDR3 sequence: CASSPGGSEVTGELFS. The CDR3 DNA sequence: TGTGCCAGCAGCCCCGGCGGGAGCGAAGTCACCGGGGAGCTGTTTTCT.

The table lists this clonotype with many counts. This chain connects TRBV5-1 to TRBJ2-6; perhaps TRBD2 as D (5 bases). The germline gives CDR1 SGHRS, CDR2 YFSETQ. CDR3 length equals 16 residues. V lost 4 bases to trimming and J lost 0 bases, with 11 bases between them. The CDR3: CASSGGLTSGANVLTF. CDR3 in DNA: TGCGCCAGCAGCGGCGGGCTTACCTCTGGGGCCAACGTCCTGACTTTC. The full variable domain, rest sourced from reference TRBV5-1 and TRBJ2-6, is KAGVTQTPRYLIKTRGQQVTLSCSPISGHRSVSWYQQTPGQGLQFLFEYFSETQRNKGNFPGRFSGRQFSNSRSEMNVSTLELGDSALYLCASSGGLTSGANVLTFGAGSRLTVL.

Details on this clonotype: It is likely a read error, because the conserved phenylalanine at the end of the CDR3 is missing. The chain carries TRBV5-4 and TRBJ2-1; 7 bases map to TRBD2. Per the germline V gene, CDR1 is SGHNT and CDR2 is YYREEE (reference sequence). The CDR3 is made up of 15 amino acids. In nucleotides, the CDR3 is TGTGCCAGCAGCTCTTTGGGAGGGGTCTACTATGAGCAGTTCATC. This sequence encodes CASSSLGGVYYEQFI.

Concerning this clonotype: Compared with germline, one end of the junction differs, possibly owing to a read error. The V and J genes are TRBV30 and TRBJ2-3; D uncertain. Germline CDR1 is GTSNPN and CDR2 is SVGIG (reference sequence). This CDR3 has 13 residues. The CDR3 sequence: CAWSRDSTDTQYF. The CDR3 DNA sequence: TGTGCATGGAGTCGCGACAGCACAGATACGCAGTATTTT.

Concerning this clonotype: One junction end does not reproduce the germline sequence, and a read error may be involved. CDR3 sequence (DNA): TGTGCCAGCGGCTCACCGCGGCAGCCCCAACATTTT. Protein product: CASGSPRQPQHF. V usage is TRBV11-2 and J usage is TRBJ1-5; no reliable D call. There are 12 residues in the CDR3. Germline V CDR1 and CDR2: SGHAT, FQNNGV.

This clonotype occurred a few times. V and J are TRBV2 and TRBJ2-7; possibly TRBD1 for D (6 bases). This CDR3 contains 14 residues. Germline assignment: CDR1 SNHLY and CDR2 FYNNEI. The V gene lost 6 bases and the J gene lost 7 bases, with 19 bases spanning the gap. CDR3 bases: TGTGCCAGCAGAATTAAATGGGGGCATACGGAGCAGTACTTC. It encodes CASRIKWGHTEQYF. The variable domain in full, with the rest retrieved from reference TRBV2 and TRBJ2-7, is EPEVTQTPSHQVTQMGQEVILRCVPISNHLYFYWYRQILGQKVEFLVSFYNNEISEKSEIFDDQFSVERPDGSNFTLKIRSTKLEDSAMYFCASRIKWGHTEQYFGPGTRLTVT.

This chain links TRBV29-1 with TRBJ2-1, with D possibly TRBD1 on 6 matching bases. The CDR3 length is 14 residues. V lost 7 bases, J lost 8 bases, and 21 bases lay in between. Germline V gene data show CDR1 as SQVTM and CDR2 as ANQGSEA. This CDR3 reads CSGLPGQVMDEQFF. As DNA, the CDR3 is TGCAGCGGATTGCCGGGACAAGTGATGGATGAGCAGTTCTTC.

Regarding this clonotype: A much larger clone differs from this one at a single base, so this may be a read error. CDR3 protein: CARSEAGTADYEQYF. DNA of the CDR3: TGTGCCAGGAGTGAGGCGGGGACAGCCGACTACGAGCAGTACTTC. This chain links TRBV6-1 with TRBJ2-7; possibly TRBD1 for D (7 bases). Germline loops: CDR1 MNHNS, CDR2 SASEGT. The CDR3 contains 15 residues.

On this clonotype: An end of the junction does not agree with germline; a read error may underlie this. The chain has TRBV11-2 and TRBJ2-2; a possible D gene is TRBD1 (6 bases). Germline CDR1 SGHAT, CDR2 FQNNGV. The CDR3 totals 17 residues. Written as DNA, the CDR3 is TGTGCCAGCAGCTTAGTTTGGACGTACCCAGGGGCCGGGGAGCTATTTTTT. Its protein is CASSLVWTYPGAGELFF.